The 4 T cell receptor beta chains in this list originate from one sample, sequenced in a study of T cells in tumors after PD-1 blockade (dated by TCRdb to the late 2010s). In light of the paper, this sample's time point label describes: after anti-PD-1 therapy. The library was obtained by the immunoSEQ multiplex PCR assay. Here the immuneACCESS table is served through TCRdb, limited to in-frame sequences with V and J called. Missing clones are a known gap in these copies; in checked studies unresolved V genes cover under half, and the rest lacks a known reason. For this sample the table gives roughly 25,000 clones, of which roughly 80% were detected only once. The top ten clones comprise roughly 12% of the sample. The sample was PBMCs, taken after anti-PD-1 treatment. The receptors come from a human donor with basal cell carcinoma.

This chain connects TRBV20-1 to TRBJ1-2; D call uncertain. This CDR3 contains 10 residues. Germline V lookup: CDR1 DFQATT, CDR2 SNEGSKA (reference sequence). Deletions cut 0 bases from V and 6 bases from J, with 2 bases between. The CDR3 region has the DNA TGCAGTGCTAGAGATAATGGCTACACCTTC. Translated, it gives CSARDNGYTF.

The chain is built from TRBV5-1 and TRBJ2-2, with 7 bases lining up with TRBD2. Germline V gene sequence: CDR1 SGHRS, CDR2 YFSETQ. This CDR3 comprises 13 residues. Losses at the gene ends were 4 bases for V and 10 bases for J; bases not matched to a gene: 7. Here the CDR3 reads CASSPGEGLELFF. The CDR3 DNA reads TGCGCCAGCAGCCCGGGGGAGGGATTGGAGCTGTTTTTT.

This chain connects TRBV7-3 to TRBJ2-5; D is possibly TRBD2 (6 bases). Deletions cut 0 bases from V and 5 bases from J, with 16 bases between. The length of the CDR3 is 16 residues. CDR1 and CDR2 (germline): SGHTA, FQGTGA. The CDR3 spells CASSLTVGSGYETQYF. For the CDR3, the DNA is TGTGCCAGCAGCTTAACTGTTGGCAGCGGGTATGAGACCCAGTACTTC.

J is TRBJ1-6 and V is TRBV30; TRBD1 might be the D (6 bases). The CDR3 sequence is 17 residues long. Germline CDR1 is GTSNPN and CDR2 is SVGIG (reference sequence). V was shortened by 0 bases and J by 4 bases, with 16 bases between the two germline ends. CDR3 region: CAWSVRVAGDYNSPLHF. The CDR3 nucleotides read TGTGCCTGGAGTGTAAGGGTGGCAGGGGATTATAATTCACCCCTCCACTTT.